This T cell receptor beta chain came from a study of esophageal squamous cell carcinoma under preoperative chemotherapy. Described time point: before preoperative PTX-NDP chemotherapy. In regard to this clonotype: The target antigen is unknown.

Whole-study findings and limits: Tumor-infiltrating lymphocytes showed no significant post-chemotherapy TCR diversity increase, unlike peripheral T cells. Peripheral T cells migrating into the tumor appeared to partly supply post-treatment tumor-infiltrating lymphocytes.

TCRdb recomputed calls from the PCR reads with MiXCR, one row per CDR3 protein. The table includes fewer than 40,000 distinct CDR3 sequences, roughly 50% detected once. This sample was gathered from a patient given preoperative chemotherapy. The TCR sequence derives from a human donor with esophageal squamous cell carcinoma. The donor label of this sample is uncertain.

CDR3 sequence: CASSPSGGGVYNEQFF. The CDR3, as DNA: TGTGCCAGCAGTCCTAGTGGCGGGGGGGTCTACAATGAGCAGTTCTTC. The J gene is TRBJ2-1, the V gene TRBV6-1; 9 bases are a match to TRBD2. Germline assignment: CDR1 MNHNS and CDR2 SASEGT. V shed 5 bases, J shed 3 bases, and the junction held 8 bases outside the gene matches. This CDR3 contains 16 residues.